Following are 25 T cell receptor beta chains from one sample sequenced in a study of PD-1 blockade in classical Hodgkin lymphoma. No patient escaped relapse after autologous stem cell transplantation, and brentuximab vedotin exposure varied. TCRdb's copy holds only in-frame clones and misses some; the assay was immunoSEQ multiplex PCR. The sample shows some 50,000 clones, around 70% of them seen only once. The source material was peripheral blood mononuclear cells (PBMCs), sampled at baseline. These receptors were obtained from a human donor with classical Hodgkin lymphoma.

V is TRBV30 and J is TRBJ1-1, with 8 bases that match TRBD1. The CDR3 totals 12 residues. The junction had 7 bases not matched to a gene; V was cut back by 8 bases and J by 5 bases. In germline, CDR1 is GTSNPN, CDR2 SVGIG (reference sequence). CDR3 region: CAGGQGGTEAFF. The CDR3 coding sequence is TGTGCCGGCGGACAGGGAGGGACTGAAGCTTTCTTT.

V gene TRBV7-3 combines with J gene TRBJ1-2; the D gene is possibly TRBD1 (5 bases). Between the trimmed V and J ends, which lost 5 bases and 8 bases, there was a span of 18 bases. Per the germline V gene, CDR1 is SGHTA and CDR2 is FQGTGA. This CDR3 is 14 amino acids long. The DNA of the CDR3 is TGTGCCAGCAGCCCTGACGGAGGGGTTGGGGGCTACACCTTC. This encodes CASSPDGGVGGYTF.

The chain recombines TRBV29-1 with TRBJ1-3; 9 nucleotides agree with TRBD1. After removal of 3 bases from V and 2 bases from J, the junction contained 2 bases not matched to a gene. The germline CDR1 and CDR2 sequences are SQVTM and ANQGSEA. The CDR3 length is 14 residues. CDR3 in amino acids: CSVDGTGTGNTIYF. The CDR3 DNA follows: TGCAGCGTTGACGGGACAGGGACTGGAAACACCATATATTTT.

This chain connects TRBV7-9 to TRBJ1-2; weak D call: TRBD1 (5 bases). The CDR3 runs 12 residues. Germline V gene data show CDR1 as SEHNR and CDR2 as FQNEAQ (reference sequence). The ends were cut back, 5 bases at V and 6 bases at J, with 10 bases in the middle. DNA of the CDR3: TGTGCCAGCAGCCCAGGGACTGATGGCTACACCTTC. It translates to CASSPGTDGYTF.

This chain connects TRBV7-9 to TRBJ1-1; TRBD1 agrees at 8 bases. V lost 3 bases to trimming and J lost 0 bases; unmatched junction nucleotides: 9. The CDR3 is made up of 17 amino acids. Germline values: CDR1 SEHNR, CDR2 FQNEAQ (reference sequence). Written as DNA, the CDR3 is TGTGCCAGCAGCTTCGGACAGGGTGACCCCATGAACACTGAAGCTTTCTTT. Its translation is CASSFGQGDPMNTEAFF. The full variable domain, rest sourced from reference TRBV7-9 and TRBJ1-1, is DTGVSQNPRHKITKRGQNVTFRCDPISEHNRLYWYRQTLGQGPEFLTYFQNEAQLEKSRLLSDRFSAERPKGSFSTLEIQRTEQGDSAMYLCASSFGQGDPMNTEAFFGQGTRLTVV.

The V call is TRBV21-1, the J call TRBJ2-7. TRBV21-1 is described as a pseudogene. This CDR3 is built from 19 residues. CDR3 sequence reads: CASSKAEVLRGAEARKQYF. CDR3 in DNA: TGTGCCAGCAGCAAAGCGGAGGTTCTACGGGGCGCGGAAGCCCGCAAGCAGTACTTC.

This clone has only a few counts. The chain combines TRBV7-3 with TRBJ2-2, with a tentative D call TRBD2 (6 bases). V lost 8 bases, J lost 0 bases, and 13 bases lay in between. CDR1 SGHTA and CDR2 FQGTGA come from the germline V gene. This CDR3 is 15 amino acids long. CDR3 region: CASRLAGSNTGELFF. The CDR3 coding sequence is TGTGCCAGCCGCCTGGCGGGGTCGAACACCGGGGAGCTGTTTTTT. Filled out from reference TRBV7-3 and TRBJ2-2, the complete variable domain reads GAGVSQTPSNKVTEKGKYVELRCDPISGHTALYWYRQSLGQGPEFLIYFQGTGAADDSGLPNDRFFAVRPEGSVSTLKIQRTERGDSAVYLCASRLAGSNTGELFFGEGSRLTVL.

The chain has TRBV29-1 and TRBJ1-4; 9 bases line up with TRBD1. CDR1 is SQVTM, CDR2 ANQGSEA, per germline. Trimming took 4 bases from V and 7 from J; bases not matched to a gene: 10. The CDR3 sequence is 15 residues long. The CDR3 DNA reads TGCAGCGTTGGACTTTGGACAGGGGAGGGTGAAAAACTGTTTTTT. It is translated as CSVGLWTGEGEKLFF.

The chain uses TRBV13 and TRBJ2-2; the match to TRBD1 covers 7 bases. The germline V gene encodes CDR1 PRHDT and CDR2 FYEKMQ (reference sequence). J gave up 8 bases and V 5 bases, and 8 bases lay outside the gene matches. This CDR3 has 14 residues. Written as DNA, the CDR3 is TGTGCCAGCAGCATCAGAGGGGGCGTGGGGGAGCTGTTTTTT. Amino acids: CASSIRGGVGELFF.

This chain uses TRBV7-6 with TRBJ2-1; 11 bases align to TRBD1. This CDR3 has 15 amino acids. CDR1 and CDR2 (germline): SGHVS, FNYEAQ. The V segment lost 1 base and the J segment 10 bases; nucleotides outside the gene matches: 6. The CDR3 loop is CASSLGTGGSEEQFF. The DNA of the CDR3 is TGTGCCAGCAGCTTAGGGACAGGGGGCTCGGAGGAGCAGTTCTTC.

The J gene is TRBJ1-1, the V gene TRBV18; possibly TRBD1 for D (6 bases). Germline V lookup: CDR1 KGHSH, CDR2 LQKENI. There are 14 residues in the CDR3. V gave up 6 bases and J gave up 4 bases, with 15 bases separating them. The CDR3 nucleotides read TGTGCCAGCTCCCCGGACAGTTTAGTCACTGAAGCTTTCTTT. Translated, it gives CASSPDSLVTEAFF.

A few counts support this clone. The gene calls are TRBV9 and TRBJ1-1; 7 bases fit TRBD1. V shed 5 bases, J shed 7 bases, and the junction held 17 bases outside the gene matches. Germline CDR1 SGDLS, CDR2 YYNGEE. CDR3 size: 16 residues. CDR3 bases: TGTGCCAGCAGTTTACTGGGCGGGACAGCCGATCGTGAAGCTTTCTTT. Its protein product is CASSLLGGTADREAFF.

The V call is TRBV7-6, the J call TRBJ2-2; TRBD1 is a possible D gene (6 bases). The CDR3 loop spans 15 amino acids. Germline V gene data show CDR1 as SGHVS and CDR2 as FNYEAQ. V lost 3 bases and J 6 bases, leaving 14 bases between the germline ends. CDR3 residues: CASSFFSGGAGELFF. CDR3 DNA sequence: TGTGCCAGCAGCTTTTTCTCTGGGGGCGCCGGGGAGCTGTTTTTT.

CDR3 nucleotides: TGTGCCAGCAGCACCGGTGGGGGCAATGCCTACGAGCAGTACTTC. Its translation: CASSTGGGNAYEQYF. The V and J genes are TRBV9 and TRBJ2-5; weak D call: TRBD1 (6 bases). TRBJ2-7 matches the DNA end more closely, so the J call is doubtful. Germline CDR1 is SGDLS and CDR2 is YYNGEE. The CDR3 loop spans 15 amino acids.

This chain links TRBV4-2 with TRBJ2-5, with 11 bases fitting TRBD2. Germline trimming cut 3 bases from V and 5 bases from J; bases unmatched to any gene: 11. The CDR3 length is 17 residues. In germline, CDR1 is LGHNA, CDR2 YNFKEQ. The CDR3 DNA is TGTGCCAGCAGCCACTATGGGACTAGCGGTCCGCGGGAGACCCAGTACTTC. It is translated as CASSHYGTSGPRETQYF.

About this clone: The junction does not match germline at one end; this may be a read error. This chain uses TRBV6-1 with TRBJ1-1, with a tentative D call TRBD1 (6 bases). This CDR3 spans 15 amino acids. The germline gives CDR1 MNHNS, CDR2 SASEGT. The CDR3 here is CASREVSGVGTEAFF. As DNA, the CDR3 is TGTGCCAGCAGGGAAGTCTCAGGGGTTGGGACTGAAGCTTTCTTT.

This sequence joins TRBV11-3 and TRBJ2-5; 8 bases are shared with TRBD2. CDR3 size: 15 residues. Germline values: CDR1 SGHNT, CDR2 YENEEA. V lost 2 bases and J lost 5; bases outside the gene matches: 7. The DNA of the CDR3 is TGTGCCAGCAGCTTACGGGGGGGCGCCGGGGAGACCCAGTACTTC. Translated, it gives CASSLRGGAGETQYF.

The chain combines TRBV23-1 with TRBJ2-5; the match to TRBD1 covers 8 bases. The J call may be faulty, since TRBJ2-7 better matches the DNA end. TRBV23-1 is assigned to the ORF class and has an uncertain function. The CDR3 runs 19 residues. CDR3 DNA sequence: TGCGCCAGCAGTCAATCGATAGGGCAGGGGGCCCTCGGAAACTACGAGCAGTACTTC. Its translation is CASSQSIGQGALGNYEQYF.

The CDR3 DNA follows: TGTGCCAGCAGTGGCTCCATCGGGGTCGATACGCAGTATTTT. Protein: CASSGSIGVDTQYF. This chain uses TRBV6-1 with TRBJ2-3, with a tentative D call TRBD2 (5 bases). This CDR3 is 14 amino acids long. V dropped 4 bases and J dropped 6 bases, with 14 bases sitting between them. CDR1 and CDR2 from the germline V gene are MNHNS and SASEGT.

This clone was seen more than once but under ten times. CDR3 region: CASSSRVTYEQYF. DNA for the CDR3: TGCGCCAGCAGCTCTCGGGTTACCTACGAGCAGTACTTC. The chain joins TRBV5-1 to TRBJ2-7; D gene ambiguous. In germline, CDR1 is SGHRS, CDR2 YFSETQ. The V end was cut by 3 bases, the J end by 2 bases, with 9 bases between. The CDR3 length is 13 residues.

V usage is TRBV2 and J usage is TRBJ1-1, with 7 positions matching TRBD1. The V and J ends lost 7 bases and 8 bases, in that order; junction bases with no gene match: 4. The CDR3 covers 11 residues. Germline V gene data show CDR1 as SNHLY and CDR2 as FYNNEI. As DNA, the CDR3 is TGTGCCAGCATTCAGGGGGGAGAAGCTTTCTTT. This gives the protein CASIQGGEAFF.

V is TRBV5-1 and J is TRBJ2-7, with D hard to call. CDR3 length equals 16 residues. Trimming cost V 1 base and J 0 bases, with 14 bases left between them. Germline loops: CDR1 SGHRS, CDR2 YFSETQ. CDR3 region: CASSLYSGPNSYEQYF. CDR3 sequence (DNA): TGCGCCAGCAGCTTGTATAGTGGGCCGAACTCCTACGAGCAGTACTTC.

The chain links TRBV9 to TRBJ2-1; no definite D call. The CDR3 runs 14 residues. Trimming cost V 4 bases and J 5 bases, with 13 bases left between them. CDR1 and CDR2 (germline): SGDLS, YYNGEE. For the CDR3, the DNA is TGTGCCAGCAGCCCCTTTCCCGGCAACAATGAGCAGTTCTTC. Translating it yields CASSPFPGNNEQFF.

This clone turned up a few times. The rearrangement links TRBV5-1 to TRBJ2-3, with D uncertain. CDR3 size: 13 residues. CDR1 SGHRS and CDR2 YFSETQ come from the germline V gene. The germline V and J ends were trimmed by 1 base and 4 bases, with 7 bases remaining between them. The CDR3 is CASSLILSDTQYF. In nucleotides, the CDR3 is TGCGCCAGCAGCTTGATTCTATCAGATACGCAGTATTTT.

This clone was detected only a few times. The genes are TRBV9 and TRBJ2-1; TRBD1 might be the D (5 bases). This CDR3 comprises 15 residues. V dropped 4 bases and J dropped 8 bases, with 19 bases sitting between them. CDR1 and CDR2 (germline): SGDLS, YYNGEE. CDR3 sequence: CASSPQGQHWDEQFF. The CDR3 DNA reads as TGTGCCAGCAGCCCCCAGGGCCAACATTGGGATGAGCAGTTCTTC. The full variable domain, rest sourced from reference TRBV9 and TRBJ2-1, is DSGVTQTPKHLITATGQRVTLRCSPRSGDLSVYWYQQSLDQGLQFLIQYYNGEERAKGNILERFSAQQFPDLHSELNLSSLELGDSALYFCASSPQGQHWDEQFFGPGTRLTVL.